The rows below give T cell receptor beta chains drawn from one sample of a study of human T cells and chemical hapten exposure. TCRdb ran MiXCR on the RACE reads and lists one entry per CDR3 protein. The sample has fewer than 150,000 distinct CDR3 sequences, roughly 15% seen once. The sample in question was whole blood, obtained in connection with sensitization to the hapten diphenylcyclopropenone (DPC). Receptors were obtained from a man in his late teens or twenties with alopecia areata. Some clones in this sample may be carry-over from other donors' samples. The CDR3 runs from the conserved cysteine through the conserved F or W. A D gene is named only where the DNA matches it firmly. Size values are once, few and many counts, or a class for expanded clones, and some rows have none.

j_gene: TRBJ2-1; v_gene: TRBV7-2; d_gene: -; abundance: -; CDR3nt: TGTGCCAGCACCAATAACAGGGAGAGTATCTTC; CDR3aa: CASTNNRESIF
j_gene: TRBJ2-6; v_gene: TRBV6-5; d_gene: -; abundance: few; CDR3nt: TGTGCCAGCAGTAAGGAACGGGGGTCTGGGGCCAACGTCCTGACTTTC; CDR3aa: CASSKERGSGANVLTF
j_gene: TRBJ1-5; v_gene: TRBV19; d_gene: -; abundance: few; CDR3nt: TGTGCCAGTAGTATCATCACCGCCGTTTACAATCAGCCCCAGCATTTT; CDR3aa: CASSIITAVYNQPQHF
j_gene: TRBJ1-5; v_gene: TRBV7-2; d_gene: -; abundance: -; CDR3nt: TGTGCCAGCAGCTTAGTCTTAGGTTTAACTCAGCCCCAGCATTTT; CDR3aa: CASSLVLGLTQPQHF
j_gene: TRBJ1-2; v_gene: TRBV4-1; d_gene: -; abundance: -; CDR3nt: TGCGCCAGCAGCCAGGGGGGCCAAATAGGCTATGGCTACACCTTC; CDR3aa: CASSQGGQIGYGYTF
j_gene: TRBJ1-6; v_gene: TRBV4-3; d_gene: -; abundance: few; CDR3nt: TGCGCCAGCAGCCCCGGACCGACGTATAATTCACCCCTCCACTTT; CDR3aa: CASSPGPTYNSPLHF
j_gene: TRBJ1-5; v_gene: TRBV6-6; d_gene: -; abundance: -; CDR3nt: TGTGCCAGCAGTTACCCAATCGGGACGGTTAGCAATCAGCCCCAGCATTTT; CDR3aa: CASSYPIGTVSNQPQHF
j_gene: TRBJ2-1; v_gene: TRBV20-1; d_gene: TRBD2; abundance: few; CDR3nt: TGCAGTGCCCGCCGGGGGGTGACCTACAATGAGCAGTTCTTC; CDR3aa: CSARRGVTYNEQFF
j_gene: TRBJ1-1; v_gene: TRBV29-1; d_gene: TRBD1; abundance: -; CDR3nt: TGCAGCGTCACAGGGGCCACTGAAGCTTTCTTT; CDR3aa: CSVTGATEAFF
j_gene: TRBJ2-3; v_gene: TRBV4-3; d_gene: TRBD1; abundance: few; CDR3nt: TGCGCCAGCAGCCAAGGGACAGGACCATTAGCAGATACGCAGTATTTT; CDR3aa: CASSQGTGPLADTQYF
j_gene: TRBJ2-5; v_gene: TRBV2; d_gene: TRBD1; abundance: few; CDR3nt: TGTGCCAGCAGTTCCGACAGGGGCCGGGAGACCCAGTACTTC; CDR3aa: CASSSDRGRETQYF
j_gene: TRBJ1-2; v_gene: TRBV12-3/TRBV12-4; d_gene: TRBD1; abundance: few; CDR3nt: TGTGCCAGCAGACCGGGACAGGGAAATAACTATGGCTACACCTTC; CDR3aa: CASRPGQGNNYGYTF
j_gene: TRBJ2-6; v_gene: TRBV29-1; d_gene: -; abundance: few; CDR3nt: TGCAGCGTTGATGTTGGGGCCAACGTCCTGACTTTC; CDR3aa: CSVDVGANVLTF
j_gene: TRBJ2-3; v_gene: TRBV4-2; d_gene: -; abundance: -; CDR3nt: TGTGCCAGCGCAAATGCTCGGGACACAGATACGCAGTATTTT; CDR3aa: CASANARDTDTQYF
j_gene: TRBJ1-4; v_gene: TRBV7-2; d_gene: TRBD1; abundance: many; CDR3nt: TGTGCCAGCAGCTTAGGTCCGGCAGGGGGCACTAATGAAAAACTGTTTTTT; CDR3aa: CASSLGPAGGTNEKLFF
j_gene: TRBJ1-1; v_gene: TRBV29-1; d_gene: -; abundance: many; CDR3nt: TGCAGCGTTAGCAACTCTATGAACACTGAAGCTTTCTTT; CDR3aa: CSVSNSMNTEAFF
j_gene: TRBJ1-3; v_gene: TRBV27; d_gene: -; abundance: -; CDR3nt: TGTGCCAGCGCGCGCCCCATATATTTT; CDR3aa: CASARPIYF
j_gene: TRBJ2-3; v_gene: TRBV12-5; d_gene: TRBD1; abundance: few; CDR3nt: TGTGCTAGTGGTTTGGGACAGGGAAGCACAGATACGCAGTATTTT; CDR3aa: CASGLGQGSTDTQYF
j_gene: TRBJ2-5; v_gene: TRBV7-3; d_gene: -; abundance: -; CDR3nt: TGTGCCAGCAGCCGGGGGGCGGAGGAGACCCAGTACTTC; CDR3aa: CASSRGAEETQYF
j_gene: TRBJ2-7; v_gene: TRBV28; d_gene: -; abundance: many; CDR3nt: TGTGCCAGCTCCCGCGGGGGCGAATACGAGCAGTACTTC; CDR3aa: CASSRGGEYEQYF
j_gene: TRBJ2-7; v_gene: TRBV11-2; d_gene: -; abundance: -; CDR3nt: TGTGCCAGCAGCCGGACAGTGGGGTACGAGCAGTACTTC; CDR3aa: CASSRTVGYEQYF
j_gene: TRBJ2-2; v_gene: TRBV4-1; d_gene: TRBD1; abundance: -; CDR3nt: TGCGCCAGCAGCCAAGTAGGCGGGACAGGGGGCACCGGGGAGCTGTTTTTT; CDR3aa: CASSQVGGTGGTGELFF
j_gene: TRBJ1-2; v_gene: TRBV9; d_gene: -; abundance: many; CDR3nt: TGTGCCAGCAGCCGGGGGGAGGGCTATGGCTACACCTTC; CDR3aa: CASSRGEGYGYTF
j_gene: TRBJ1-2; v_gene: TRBV5-1; d_gene: TRBD1; abundance: -; CDR3nt: TGCGCCAGCAGCTCCAGACAGGGCGGCTATGGCTACACCTTC; CDR3aa: CASSSRQGGYGYTF
j_gene: TRBJ1-2; v_gene: TRBV3-1; d_gene: -; abundance: -; CDR3nt: TGTGCCAGCAGCCCACATCGATACTATGGCTACACCTTC; CDR3aa: CASSPHRYYGYTF
j_gene: TRBJ2-7; v_gene: TRBV6-2/TRBV6-3; d_gene: TRBD2; abundance: few; CDR3nt: TGTGCCAGCAGTTACCTACTAAGACCGGGACTAGCGGGCGATTACGAGCAGTACTTC; CDR3aa: CASSYLLRPGLAGDYEQYF
j_gene: TRBJ2-1; v_gene: TRBV7-7; d_gene: TRBD2; abundance: many; CDR3nt: TGTGCCAGCAGCTTAATAGCGGGGGAGTCTAATGAGCAGTTCTTC; CDR3aa: CASSLIAGESNEQFF
j_gene: TRBJ2-2; v_gene: TRBV2; d_gene: TRBD1; abundance: few; CDR3nt: TGTGCCAGCAAGGGACAGGGGACCGGGGAGCTGTTTTTT; CDR3aa: CASKGQGTGELFF
j_gene: TRBJ2-3; v_gene: TRBV20-1; d_gene: TRBD1; abundance: few; CDR3nt: TGCAGTGCTTCCCGGGACAGAGCCTTCACAGATACGCAGTATTTT; CDR3aa: CSASRDRAFTDTQYF
j_gene: TRBJ1-1; v_gene: TRBV5-1; d_gene: TRBD1; abundance: few; CDR3nt: TGCGCCAGCAGCTCGACAGGGGGCGCGGTTGAAGCTTTCTTT; CDR3aa: CASSSTGGAVEAFF
j_gene: TRBJ2-5; v_gene: TRBV25-1; d_gene: TRBD1; abundance: -; CDR3nt: TGTGCCAGCAGTACCGACAGGGAAATCCACCAAGAGACCCAGTACTTC; CDR3aa: CASSTDREIHQETQYF
j_gene: TRBJ2-5; v_gene: TRBV2; d_gene: -; abundance: many; CDR3nt: TGTGCCAGCAGTTCAGGCAGGGGTCAAGAGACCCAGTACTTC; CDR3aa: CASSSGRGQETQYF
j_gene: TRBJ2-3; v_gene: TRBV19; d_gene: TRBD2; abundance: few; CDR3nt: TGTGCCAGTAGACTCGGACTAGCGGGGGCCTATACGCAGTATTTT; CDR3aa: CASRLGLAGAYTQYF
j_gene: TRBJ1-1; v_gene: TRBV9; d_gene: TRBD1; abundance: many; CDR3nt: TGTGCCAGCAGCCCTCGACAGGGGTTGGATGAAGCTTTCTTT; CDR3aa: CASSPRQGLDEAFF
j_gene: TRBJ1-5; v_gene: TRBV27; d_gene: -; abundance: many; CDR3nt: TGTGCCAGCAGTTTAGGGGGGATTCGTCAGCCCCAGCATTTT; CDR3aa: CASSLGGIRQPQHF
j_gene: TRBJ1-2; v_gene: TRBV19; d_gene: TRBD1; abundance: few; CDR3nt: TGTGCCACCGCGGACAGGGCCAATGGCTACACCTTC; CDR3aa: CATADRANGYTF
j_gene: TRBJ2-5; v_gene: TRBV29-1; d_gene: -; abundance: -; CDR3nt: TGCAGCGTCGAGCCTACCGGGGGATTGGAGACCCAGTACTTC; CDR3aa: CSVEPTGGLETQYF
j_gene: TRBJ2-2; v_gene: TRBV6-4; d_gene: -; abundance: -; CDR3nt: TGTGCCAGCAGTCTACAGCGCACCGGGGAGCTGTTTTTT; CDR3aa: CASSLQRTGELFF
j_gene: TRBJ2-6; v_gene: TRBV10-1; d_gene: -; abundance: few; CDR3nt: -; CDR3aa: CASSSGQGSGANVLTF
j_gene: TRBJ1-2; v_gene: TRBV4-1; d_gene: -; abundance: -; CDR3nt: TGCGCCAGCAGCCACCCGACGGCCTATGGCTACACCTTC; CDR3aa: CASSHPTAYGYTF
j_gene: TRBJ2-6; v_gene: TRBV7-8; d_gene: TRBD1; abundance: -; CDR3nt: TGTGCCAGCAGCCCAGGGGGCGCTGGGGCCAACGTCCTGACTTTC; CDR3aa: CASSPGGAGANVLTF